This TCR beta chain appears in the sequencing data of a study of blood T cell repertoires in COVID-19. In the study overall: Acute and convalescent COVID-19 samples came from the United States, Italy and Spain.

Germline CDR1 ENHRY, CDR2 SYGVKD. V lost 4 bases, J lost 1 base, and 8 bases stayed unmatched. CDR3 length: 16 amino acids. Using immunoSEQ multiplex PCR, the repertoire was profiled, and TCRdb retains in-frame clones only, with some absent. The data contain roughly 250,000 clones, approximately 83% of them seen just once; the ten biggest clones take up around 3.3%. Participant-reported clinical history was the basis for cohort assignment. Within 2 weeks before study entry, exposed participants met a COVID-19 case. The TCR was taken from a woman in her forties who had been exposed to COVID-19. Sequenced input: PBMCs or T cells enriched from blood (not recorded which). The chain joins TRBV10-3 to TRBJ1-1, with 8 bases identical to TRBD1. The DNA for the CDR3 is TGTGCCATCAGTGGGCCTACCGGGACAGGGAACACTGAAGCTTTCTTT. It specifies CAISGPTGTGNTEAFF.